This T cell receptor beta chain was sequenced in a study of T cells in Graves' hyperthyroidism and ophthalmopathy. Study-wide results and limits: Ophthalmopathy got predicted by the model a median around 6.6 months before its onset.

Researchers barred patients who had uncontrolled infection, other autoimmune disease, pregnancy or lactation. TCR beta CDR3 regions were amplified from RNA transcripts. In the first-round RT-PCR of the TCR CDR3, the HTBI primer set was used. In TCRdb, the multiplex PCR reads were re-called with MiXCR into one record per CDR3 protein. The repertoire holds about 700,000 distinct CDR3 sequences, with 12% to 15% as singletons. Germline assignment: CDR1 LGHNT and CDR2 FRNRAP. V was clipped by 6 bases and J by 2 bases, with 15 bases between them. This CDR3 contains 15 residues. With regard to this clonotype: The antigen remains undetermined.

The sequenced sample was blood. This clonotype originated in a woman under 30 with Graves' hyperthyroidism. The V and J genes are TRBV12-5 and TRBJ2-3; possibly TRBD1 for D (6 bases). CDR3 sequence (DNA): TGTGCTAGTGGACCTGGGACATCTCTCACAGATACGCAGTATTTT. It codes for CASGPGTSLTDTQYF.